This T cell receptor beta chain was captured in a study of blood T cells in healthy people across ages. Through a sample-barcoded 5' primer and a J-beta primer mix, a second PCR was run for roughly 7 to 11 cycles. TCRdb reprocessed the 5' RACE reads with MiXCR, giving one entry per CDR3 protein. In the table there are 800,000 or so distinct CDR3 sequences, more than 35% of which are singletons. Overall study findings and caveats: A strong correlation was seen between TCR beta diversity and naive T cell percentage. Calculation of diversity from one million T cells yielded estimates considered to be underestimates.

Germline loops: CDR1 SGDLS, CDR2 YYNGEE. V was clipped by 0 bases and J by 9 bases, with 13 bases between them. The CDR3 is 14 residues long. Worth noting for this clonotype: Its target is unknown.

Sequenced: blood. The chain is built from TRBV9 and TRBJ2-1, with D possibly being TRBD2 (6 bases). The clonotype was recovered from an elderly man in good health. In nucleotides, the CDR3 is TGTGCCAGCAGCGTAGCAGCTAGCGAAAGTGAGCAGTTCTTC. It is translated as CASSVAASESEQFF.